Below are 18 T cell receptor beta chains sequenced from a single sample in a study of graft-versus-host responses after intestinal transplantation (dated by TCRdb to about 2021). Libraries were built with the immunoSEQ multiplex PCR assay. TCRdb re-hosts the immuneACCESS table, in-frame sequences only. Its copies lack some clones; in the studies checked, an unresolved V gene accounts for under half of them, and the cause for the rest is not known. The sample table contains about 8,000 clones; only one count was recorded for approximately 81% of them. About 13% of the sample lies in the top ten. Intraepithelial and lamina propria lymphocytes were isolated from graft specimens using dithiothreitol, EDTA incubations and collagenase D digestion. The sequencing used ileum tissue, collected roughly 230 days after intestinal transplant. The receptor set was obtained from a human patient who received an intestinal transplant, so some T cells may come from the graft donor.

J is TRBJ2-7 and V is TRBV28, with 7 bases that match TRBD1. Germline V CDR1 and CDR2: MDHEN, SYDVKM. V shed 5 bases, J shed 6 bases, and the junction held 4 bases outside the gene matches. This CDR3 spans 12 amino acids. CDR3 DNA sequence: TGTGCCAGCAGTCCTAACAGGGGCGAGCAGTACTTC. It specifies CASSPNRGEQYF.

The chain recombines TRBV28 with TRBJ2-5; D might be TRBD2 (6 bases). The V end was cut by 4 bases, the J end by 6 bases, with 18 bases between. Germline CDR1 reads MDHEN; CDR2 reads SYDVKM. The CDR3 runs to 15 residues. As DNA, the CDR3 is TGTGCCAGCAGTTCGGGATACGGGAGATTGAAGACCCAGTACTTC. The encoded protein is CASSSGYGRLKTQYF.

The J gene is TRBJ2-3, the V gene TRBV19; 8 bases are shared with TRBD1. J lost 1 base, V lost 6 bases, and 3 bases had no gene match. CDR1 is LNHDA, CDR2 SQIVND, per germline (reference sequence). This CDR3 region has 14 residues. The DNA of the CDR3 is TGTGCCAGTAGGGAGACAGGGGGCACAGATACGCAGTATTTT. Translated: CASRETGGTDTQYF.

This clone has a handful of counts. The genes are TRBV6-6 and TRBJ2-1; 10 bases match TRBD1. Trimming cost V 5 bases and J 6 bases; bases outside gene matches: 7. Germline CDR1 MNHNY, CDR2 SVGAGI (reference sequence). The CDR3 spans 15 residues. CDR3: CASSNRDRGPNEQFF. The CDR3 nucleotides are TGTGCCAGCAGTAACCGGGACAGGGGACCCAATGAGCAGTTCTTC.

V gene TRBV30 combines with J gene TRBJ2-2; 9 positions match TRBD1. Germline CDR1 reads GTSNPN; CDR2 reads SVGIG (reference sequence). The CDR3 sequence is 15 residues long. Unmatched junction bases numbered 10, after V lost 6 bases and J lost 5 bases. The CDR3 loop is CACIFGQGRTGELFF. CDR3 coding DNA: TGTGCCTGCATCTTTGGACAGGGGAGAACCGGGGAGCTGTTTTTT.

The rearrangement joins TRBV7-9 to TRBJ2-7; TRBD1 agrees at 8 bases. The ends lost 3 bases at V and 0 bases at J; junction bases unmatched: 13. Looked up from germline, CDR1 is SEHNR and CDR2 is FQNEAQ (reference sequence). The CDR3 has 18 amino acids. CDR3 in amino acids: CASSLGEKQGGFSYEQYF. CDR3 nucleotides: TGTGCCAGCAGCTTGGGCGAAAAACAGGGGGGATTCTCCTACGAGCAGTACTTC.

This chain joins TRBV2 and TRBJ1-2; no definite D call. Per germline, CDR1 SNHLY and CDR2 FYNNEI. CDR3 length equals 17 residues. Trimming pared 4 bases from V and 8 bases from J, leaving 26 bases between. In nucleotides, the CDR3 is TGTGCCAGCAGTGGGACTGCCGGCGCGCGAACCGATGGAGGCTACACCTTC. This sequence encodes CASSGTAGARTDGGYTF.

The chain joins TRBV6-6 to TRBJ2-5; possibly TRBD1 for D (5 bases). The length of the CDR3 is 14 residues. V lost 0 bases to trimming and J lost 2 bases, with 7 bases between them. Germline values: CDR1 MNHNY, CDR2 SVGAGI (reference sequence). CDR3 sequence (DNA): TGTGCCAGCAGTTACTCGAGACAGCAAGAGACCCAGTACTTC. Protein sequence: CASSYSRQQETQYF.

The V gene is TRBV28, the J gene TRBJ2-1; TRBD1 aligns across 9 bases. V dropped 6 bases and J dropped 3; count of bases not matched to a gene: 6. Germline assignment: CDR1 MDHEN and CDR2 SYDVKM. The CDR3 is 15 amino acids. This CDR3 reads CASRSGTGNYNEQFF. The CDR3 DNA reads TGTGCCAGCAGGTCCGGGACAGGGAACTACAATGAGCAGTTCTTC.

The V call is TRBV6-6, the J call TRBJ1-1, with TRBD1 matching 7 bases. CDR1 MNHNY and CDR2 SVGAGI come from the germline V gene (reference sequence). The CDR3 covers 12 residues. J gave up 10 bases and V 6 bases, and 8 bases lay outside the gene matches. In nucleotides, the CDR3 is TGTGCCAGCAGCTACAGACAGGGTGTAGCTTTCTTT. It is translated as CASSYRQGVAFF.

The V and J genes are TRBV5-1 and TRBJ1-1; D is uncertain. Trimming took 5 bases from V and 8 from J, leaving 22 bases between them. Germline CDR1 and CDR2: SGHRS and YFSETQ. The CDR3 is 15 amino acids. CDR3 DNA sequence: TGCGCCAGCAGTTGGGCTGGTGTAATATCGGAAGAAGCTTTCTTT. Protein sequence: CASSWAGVISEEAFF.

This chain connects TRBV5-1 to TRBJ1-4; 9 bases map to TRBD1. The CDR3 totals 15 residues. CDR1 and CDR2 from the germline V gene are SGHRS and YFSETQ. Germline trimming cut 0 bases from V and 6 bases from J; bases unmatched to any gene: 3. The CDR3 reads CASSLGGQGHEKLFF. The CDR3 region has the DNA TGCGCCAGCAGCTTGGGGGGACAGGGTCATGAAAAACTGTTTTTT.

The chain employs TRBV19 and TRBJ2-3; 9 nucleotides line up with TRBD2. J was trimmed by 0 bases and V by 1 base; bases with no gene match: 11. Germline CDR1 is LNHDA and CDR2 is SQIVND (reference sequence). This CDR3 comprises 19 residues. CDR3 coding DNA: TGTGCCAGTAGTATAGGGGGCGGACTAGCGCAGGCTAGCACAGATACGCAGTATTTT. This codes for CASSIGGGLAQASTDTQYF.

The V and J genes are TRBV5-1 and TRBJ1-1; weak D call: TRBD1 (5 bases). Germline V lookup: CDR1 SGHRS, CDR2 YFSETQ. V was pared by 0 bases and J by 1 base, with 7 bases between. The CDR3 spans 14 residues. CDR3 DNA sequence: TGCGCCAGCAGCTTGGTCCAGGGGAACACTGAAGCTTTCTTT. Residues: CASSLVQGNTEAFF.

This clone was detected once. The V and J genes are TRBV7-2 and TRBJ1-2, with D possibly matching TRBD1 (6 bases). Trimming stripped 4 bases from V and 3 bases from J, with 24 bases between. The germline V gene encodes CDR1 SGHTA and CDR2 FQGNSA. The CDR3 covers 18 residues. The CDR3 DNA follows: TGTGCCAGCAGCTCCAGGGGCGGATTTTTTCGTGAGGACTATGGCTACACCTTC. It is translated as CASSSRGGFFREDYGYTF.

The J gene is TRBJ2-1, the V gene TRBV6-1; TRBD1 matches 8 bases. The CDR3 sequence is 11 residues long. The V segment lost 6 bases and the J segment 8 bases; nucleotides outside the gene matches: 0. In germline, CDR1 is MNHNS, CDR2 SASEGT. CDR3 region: CASRQGDEQFF. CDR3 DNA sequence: TGTGCCAGCAGACAGGGGGATGAGCAGTTCTTC.

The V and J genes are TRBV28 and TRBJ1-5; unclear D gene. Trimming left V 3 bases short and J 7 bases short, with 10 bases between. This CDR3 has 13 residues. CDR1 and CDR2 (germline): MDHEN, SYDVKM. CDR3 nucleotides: TGTGCCAGCAGTTTTCTACAGAACCAGCCCCAGCATTTT. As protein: CASSFLQNQPQHF.

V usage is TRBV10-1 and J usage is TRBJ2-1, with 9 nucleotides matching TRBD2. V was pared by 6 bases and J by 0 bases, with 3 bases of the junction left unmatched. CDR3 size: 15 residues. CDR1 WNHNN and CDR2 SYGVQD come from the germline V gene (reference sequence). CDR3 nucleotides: TGCGCCAGCAGCCTTAGCGGGAGCTCCTACAATGAGCAGTTCTTC. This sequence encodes CASSLSGSSYNEQFF.